This TCR beta chain was sequenced in a study of immune reconstitution after stem cell transplant in scleroderma (TCRdb year 2017). The germline V gene specifies SGHTA as CDR1 and FQGNSA as CDR2. The CDR3 runs 15 residues from the cysteine to the phenylalanine. Just the 45-base CDR3 DNA is kept, in frame starting at base 1. Trimming takes 1 base from V and 7 bases from J, and the germline ends sit 14 bases apart. Only a few counts were recorded for this clonotype. Its target antigen remains unknown. Base qualities are not provided; no much larger clone lies one nucleotide away. Library preparation was by RT-PCR. The instrument was an Illumina MiSeq. TCRdb cleaned the public reads at Q25 with fastp, built clones with MiXCR and kept in-frame beta chains. Under each unique CDR3 protein, matching rows form one entry showing the most common genes and DNA. The sample table lists under 3,500 distinct CDR3 sequences, under 10% of them with a count of one. Clones ranked in the top ten supply 7.5% to 10% of the sample.

This TCR was recovered from a female donor with systemic sclerosis. Sample collection was performed before or after autologous hematopoietic stem cell transplantation (not recorded which). The V and J segments used are TRBV7-2 and TRBJ1-5; 6 matching bases give a weak D call of TRBD1. The DNA reads as follows: TGTGCCAGCAGCTTAGGTTCGGGGACATTACAGCCCCAGCATTTT. Its protein reads: CASSLGSGTLQPQHF.